This TCR beta chain was identified in a study of control samples from healthy donors and cancer patients. The V gene lost 4 bases and the J gene lost 7 bases, with 17 bases spanning the gap. Germline loops: CDR1 LNHDA, CDR2 SQIVND (reference sequence). The CDR3 is 15 residues long. The repertoire was sequenced with immunoSEQ multiplex PCR; TCRdb's copy has only in-frame clones and lacks some. The sample includes 60,000 to 75,000 clones, roughly 87% seen only once; the top ten take 5% to 6.5%. The source is a man aged 55-75 years with colorectal cancer. The sequencing input was PBMCs. This chain joins TRBV19 and TRBJ2-1; the D gene is possibly TRBD2 (6 bases). The CDR3 DNA reads as TGTGCCAGTAGTACGACGCGAAGCGGGCTTAATGAGCAGTTCTTC. Protein: CASSTTRSGLNEQFF.